The rows below give T cell receptor beta chains drawn from one sample of a study of blood T cell repertoires in COVID-19. The repertoire was sequenced with immunoSEQ multiplex PCR; TCRdb's copy has only in-frame clones and lacks some. The sample shows around 100,000 clones, about 88% of them seen only once. Material for sequencing was peripheral blood. The receptors were sampled from a woman in her 70s who had recovered from COVID-19. Each CDR3 is given with its conserved first and last residue. Each record gives: D gene, J gene, V gene, clone size, CDR3 protein, CDR3 DNA. A D gene is named only where the DNA matches it firmly. Clone size, where shown, is once, few, many, or a class for clones that have expanded.

TRBD1	TRBJ1-4	TRBV9	-	CASSVGDRGFKLFF	TGTGCCAGCAGCGTGGGGGACAGGGGTTTCAAACTGTTTTTT
-	TRBJ2-3	TRBV7-2	once	CASSDASRTDTQYF	TGTGCCAGCAGCGATGCTTCTAGGACAGATACGCAGTATTTT
TRBD1	TRBJ1-6	TRBV18	few	CASSPSGDRNSPLHF	TGTGCCAGCTCACCTTCGGGGGACAGAAACTCACCCCTCCACTTT
TRBD2	TRBJ2-5	TRBV20-1	-	CSASGVAGKETQYF	TGCAGTGCTAGTGGAGTAGCGGGGAAAGAGACCCAGTACTTC
-	TRBJ1-3	TRBV4-3	-	CASSQDGTGPSGNTIYF	TGCGCCAGCAGCCAAGATGGTACAGGTCCCTCTGGAAACACCATATATTTT
-	TRBJ1-4	TRBV18	-	CASSQSATNEKLFF	TGTGCCAGCTCACAATCTGCAACTAATGAAAAACTGTTTTTT
TRBD1	TRBJ1-5	TRBV7-2	few	CASSLEDRRPQHF	TGTGCCAGCAGCTTAGAGGACAGGAGGCCCCAGCATTTT
-	TRBJ1-1	TRBV14	-	CASSGGDTEAFF	TGTGCCAGCAGTGGAGGGGACACTGAAGCTTTCTTT
-	TRBJ2-7	TRBV27	-	CASSLIMGGTGADEQYF	TGTGCCAGCAGTCTAATTATGGGGGGCACAGGGGCCGACGAGCAGTACTTC
TRBD1	TRBJ2-7	TRBV7-9	once	CASSHSLGTGSYEQYF	TGTGCCAGCAGCCATAGTCTTGGGACAGGGTCCTACGAGCAGTACTTC
TRBD2	TRBJ2-7	TRBV4-2	-	CASSREAGPYEQYF	TGTGCCAGCAGTCGGGAGGCAGGGCCCTACGAGCAGTACTTC
TRBD1	TRBJ2-1	TRBV11-2	-	CASTGDRAYNEQFF	TGTGCCAGCACGGGGGACAGGGCCTACAATGAGCAGTTCTTC
-	TRBJ2-4	TRBV12-3/TRBV12-4	-	CASSIAKNIQYF	TGTGCCAGCAGCATAGCCAAAAACATTCAGTACTTC
-	TRBJ2-2	TRBV5-4	-	CASSLERGGELFF	TGTGCCAGCAGCTTGGAAAGAGGCGGGGAGCTGTTTTTT
TRBD1	TRBJ1-6	TRBV5-4	-	CASPIGQGARPLHF	TGTGCCAGCCCGATAGGGCAGGGGGCGAGGCCCCTCCACTTT
TRBD1	TRBJ1-1	TRBV6-4	-	CASRKTGGRTEAFF	TGTGCCAGCAGAAAAACAGGGGGCCGCACTGAAGCTTTCTTT
-	TRBJ2-2	TRBV7-2	-	CASSLDGRGTGELFF	TGTGCCAGCAGCTTAGACGGTCGGGGTACCGGGGAGCTGTTTTTT
-	TRBJ2-2	TRBV19	once	CASSIKGGPSTGELFF	TGTGCCAGTAGTATTAAGGGGGGGCCGAGCACCGGGGAGCTGTTTTTT
TRBD1	TRBJ2-1	TRBV19	-	CASSKGGQGTYNEQFF	TGTGCCAGTAGTAAAGGCGGACAGGGGACCTACAATGAGCAGTTCTTC
TRBD2	TRBJ2-5	TRBV28	-	CAGRLAGTETQYF	TGTGCCGGTCGACTAGCGGGGACGGAGACCCAGTACTTC